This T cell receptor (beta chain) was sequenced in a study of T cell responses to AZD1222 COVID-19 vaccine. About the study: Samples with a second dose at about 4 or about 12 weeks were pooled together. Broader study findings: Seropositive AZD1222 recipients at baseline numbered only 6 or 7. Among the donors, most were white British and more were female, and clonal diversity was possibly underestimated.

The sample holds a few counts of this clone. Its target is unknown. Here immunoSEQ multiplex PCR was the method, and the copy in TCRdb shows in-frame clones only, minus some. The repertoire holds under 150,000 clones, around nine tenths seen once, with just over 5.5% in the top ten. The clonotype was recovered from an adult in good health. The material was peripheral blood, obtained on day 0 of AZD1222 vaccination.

CDR3 residues: CASSQGQGWNSPLHF. The CDR3 DNA sequence: TGCGCCAGCAGCCAAGGGCAGGGGTGGAATTCACCCCTCCACTTT. The chain uses TRBV4-3 and TRBJ1-6; the D gene is possibly TRBD1 (6 bases). V was pared by 1 base and J by 7 bases, with 11 bases between. The CDR3 length is 15 residues. The germline CDR1 and CDR2 sequences are LGHNA and YSLEER.